This T cell receptor beta chain was identified in a study of regulatory T cells in long-lasting Graves disease. Study outcomes and limitations: Persistent disease preferred TRBV28, TRBJ1-2 and TRBJ2-5.

The CDR3 loop spans 17 amino acids. V dropped 3 bases and J dropped 0 bases, with 15 bases sitting between them. The germline V gene encodes CDR1 MGHRA and CDR2 YSYEKL. This clonotype was counted many times. Its antigen is as yet unknown. CDR3-region Arm-PCR and iRepertoire HTBI primers produced the TCR beta libraries. TCRdb re-derived calls from the multiplex PCR reads in MiXCR, one entry per CDR3 protein. The data show approximately 540,000 distinct CDR3 sequences, approximately 12% seen once. The time point here: newly diagnosed GD, antithyroid drugs for less than 3 months. Preparation of the TCR library used RNA extracted from PBMCs. These data also featured in a second study, about T cells in Graves' hyperthyroidism and ophthalmopathy.

Sample: peripheral blood mononuclear cells (PBMCs), taken at new diagnosis, from a patient treated with antithyroid drugs. The chain couples TRBV4-1 to TRBJ1-3; D call uncertain. This TCR came from a woman aged 25-40 years with Graves disease. The CDR3 region is CASSQFAVSRSGNTIYF. In DNA, the CDR3 is TGCGCCAGCAGCCAGTTCGCGGTGTCGCGCTCTGGAAACACCATATATTTT.